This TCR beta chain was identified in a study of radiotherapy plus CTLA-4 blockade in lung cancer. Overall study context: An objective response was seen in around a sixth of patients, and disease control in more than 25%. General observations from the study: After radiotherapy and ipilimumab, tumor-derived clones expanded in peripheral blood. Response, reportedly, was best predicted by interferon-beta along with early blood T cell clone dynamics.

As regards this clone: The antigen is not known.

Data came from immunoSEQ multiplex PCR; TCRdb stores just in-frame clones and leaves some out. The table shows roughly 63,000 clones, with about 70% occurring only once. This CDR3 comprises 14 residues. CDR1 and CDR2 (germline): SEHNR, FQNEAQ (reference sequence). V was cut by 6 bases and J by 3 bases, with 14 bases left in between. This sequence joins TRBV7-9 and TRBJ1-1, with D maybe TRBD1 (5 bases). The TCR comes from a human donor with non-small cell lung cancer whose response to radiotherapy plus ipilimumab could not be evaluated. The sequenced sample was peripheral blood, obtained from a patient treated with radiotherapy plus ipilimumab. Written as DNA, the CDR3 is TGTGCCAGCAGTCAGGAGGGGTCATACACTGAAGCTTTCTTT. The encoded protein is CASSQEGSYTEAFF.